What follows are 16 T cell receptor beta chains derived from one specimen sequenced in a study of cytomegalovirus exposure and HLA in healthy donors. This PCR relied on a set of 60 Vbeta primers and 13 Jbeta primers. Repertoires were generated with immunoSEQ multiplex PCR, while TCRdb's copy carries only in-frame clones and drops some. The sample records around 150,000 clones, approximately 80% being singletons. Specimen: PBMCs. Every receptor here comes from a middle-aged man in good health and CMV-seronegative.

The chain is built from TRBV29-1 and TRBJ2-7; 12 bases map to TRBD1. This CDR3 contains 13 residues. The germline V gene has CDR1 SQVTM and CDR2 ANQGSEA. J gave up 7 bases and V 6 bases, and 7 bases lay outside the gene matches. CDR3: CSVEGQGAREQYF. For the CDR3, the DNA is TGCAGCGTGGAGGGACAGGGGGCTCGGGAGCAGTACTTC.

The CDR3 protein is CASSQTAGARETQYF. The DNA for the CDR3 is TGTGCCAGCTCACAAACCGCGGGGGCGCGGGAGACCCAGTACTTC. J is TRBJ2-5 and V is TRBV18; a weak D match, TRBD2 (7 bases). The V end lost 4 bases, the J end lost 5 bases, and 17 bases lay between the germline ends. CDR3 size: 15 residues. CDR1 and CDR2 from the germline V gene are KGHSH and LQKENI.

V is TRBV29-1 and J is TRBJ1-3; D remains ambiguous. CDR1 and CDR2 from the germline V gene are SQVTM and ANQGSEA. CDR3 length equals 13 residues. Trimming took off 7 bases at V and 0 bases at J, with 10 bases between the two ends. CDR3 sequence (DNA): TGCAGCGCTAGCCCAGACTCTGGAAACACCATATATTTT. Amino acid sequence: CSASPDSGNTIYF.

V usage is TRBV4-3 and J usage is TRBJ2-5; 9 bases are a match to TRBD2. The CDR3 totals 15 residues. The trim removed 0 bases at V and 5 bases at J, leaving 4 bases unmatched. The germline V gene encodes CDR1 LGHNA and CDR2 YSLEER. CDR3 amino acids: CASSQEASGRETQYF. Written as DNA, the CDR3 is TGCGCCAGCAGCCAAGAAGCCAGCGGGAGGGAGACCCAGTACTTC.

The chain employs TRBV7-3 and TRBJ2-4; 9 bases map to TRBD1. Per the germline V gene, CDR1 is SGHTA and CDR2 is FQGTGA. This CDR3 comprises 15 residues. J lost 1 base, V lost 3 bases, and 1 base had no gene match. The CDR3 protein is CASSLTGGAKNIQYF. CDR3 coding DNA: TGTGCCAGCAGCTTGACAGGGGGGGCCAAAAACATTCAGTACTTC.

This clone was picked up a small number of times. The chain is built from TRBV27 and TRBJ2-1; TRBD2 matches 7 bases. After removal of 3 bases from V and 9 bases from J, the junction contained 14 bases not matched to a gene. The CDR3 is made up of 16 amino acids. Germline-derived CDR1 and CDR2 are MNHEY and SMNVEV (reference sequence). The CDR3 region is CASSFPRGEGTVEQFF. In DNA, the CDR3 is TGTGCCAGCAGTTTCCCCCGGGGGGAGGGGACCGTTGAGCAGTTCTTC.

As concerns this clone: Other nucleotide sequences from this sample produce the same CDR3. The V gene is TRBV6-1, the J gene TRBJ2-7; perhaps TRBD2 as D (5 bases). The CDR3 has 13 residues. CDR1 MNHNS and CDR2 SASEGT come from the germline V gene. Deletions cut 4 bases from V and 2 bases from J, with 9 bases between. CDR3 in amino acids: CASSVEGTYEQYF. In DNA, the CDR3 is TGTGCCAGCAGTGTCGAGGGTACCTACGAGCAGTACTTC.

The CDR3 loop reads CASSDSVGAGGAFF. The CDR3 bases are TGTGCCAGCAGTGACTCGGTAGGGGCAGGGGGAGCTTTCTTT. V usage is TRBV6-4 and J usage is TRBJ1-1, with 7 bases aligning to TRBD1. There are 14 residues in the CDR3. From germline, CDR1 is MRHNA and CDR2 SNTAGT. V trimming: 0 bases; J trimming: 10 bases; junction bases outside the gene matches: 8.

V gene TRBV5-1 combines with J gene TRBJ2-7, with TRBD2 as a possible D gene (6 bases). Germline CDR1 and CDR2: SGHRS and YFSETQ. V was pared by 4 bases and J by 3 bases, with 20 bases between. The CDR3 has 16 amino acids. CDR3 residues: CASSGNSGGGIYEQYF. CDR3 nucleotides: TGCGCCAGCAGCGGAAATAGCGGAGGAGGTATCTACGAGCAGTACTTC. Drawing the rest from reference TRBV5-1 and TRBJ2-7, the complete variable domain is KAGVTQTPRYLIKTRGQQVTLSCSPISGHRSVSWYQQTPGQGLQFLFEYFSETQRNKGNFPGRFSGRQFSNSRSEMNVSTLELGDSALYLCASSGNSGGGIYEQYFGPGTRLTVT.

The J gene is TRBJ2-3, the V gene TRBV2; 9 nucleotides match TRBD2. The CDR3 loop spans 17 amino acids. Germline-derived CDR1 and CDR2 are SNHLY and FYNNEI. With 1 base clipped from V and 2 bases from J, the junction kept 7 bases outside the gene matches. The CDR3 DNA sequence: TGTGCCAGCAGTGAAGGCGCGGGGGGGATCATCACAGATACGCAGTATTTT. It specifies CASSEGAGGIITDTQYF.

V gene TRBV6-5 combines with J gene TRBJ2-7, with 11 bases matching TRBD1. Germline assignment: CDR1 MNHEY and CDR2 SVGAGI. The CDR3 covers 14 residues. V trimming: 7 bases; J trimming: 7 bases; junction bases outside the gene matches: 9. The CDR3 reads CASTPGTGGGEQYF. DNA for the CDR3: TGTGCCAGCACCCCCGGGACAGGGGGTGGTGAGCAGTACTTC.

The chain carries TRBV28 and TRBJ2-1; perhaps TRBD1 as D (7 bases). Germline CDR1 MDHEN, CDR2 SYDVKM. This CDR3 has 15 amino acids. Trimming pared 6 bases from V and 4 bases from J, leaving 16 bases between. CDR3: CASRPGTAGYNEQFF. CDR3 in DNA: TGTGCCAGCAGGCCAGGGACAGCGGGTTACAATGAGCAGTTCTTC.

This clone was detected only a few times. This chain links TRBV5-1 with TRBJ2-5, with D perhaps matching TRBD1 (6 bases). From germline, CDR1 is SGHRS and CDR2 YFSETQ. This CDR3 is 14 amino acids long. Trimming took 8 bases from V and 4 from J, leaving 18 bases between them. The CDR3 here is CASSSGDPGETQYF. The DNA for the CDR3 is TGCGCCAGTAGTTCAGGGGACCCGGGAGAGACCCAGTACTTC.

The chain is built from TRBV7-3 and TRBJ2-2; weak D call: TRBD1 (6 bases). V was clipped by 6 bases and J by 0 bases, with 11 bases between them. The CDR3 is 15 residues long. CDR1 and CDR2 (germline): SGHTA, FQGTGA. CDR3 amino acids: CASRIGGTNTGELFF. The CDR3 bases are TGTGCCAGCAGGATAGGGGGTACGAACACCGGGGAGCTGTTTTTT.

V usage is TRBV15 and J usage is TRBJ2-4; D remains ambiguous. V lost 0 bases and J 12 bases, leaving 15 bases between the germline ends. The germline CDR1 and CDR2 sequences are LNHNV and YYDKDF (reference sequence). The CDR3 spans 14 residues. The CDR3 DNA reads as TGTGCCACCAGCAGAGATCTAGAAGGTTTCGGTCAGTACTTC. This encodes CATSRDLEGFGQYF. The whole variable domain, filled in from reference TRBV15 and TRBJ2-4, reads DAMVIQNPRYQVTQFGKPVTLSCSQTLNHNVMYWYQQKSSQAPKLLFHYYDKDFNNEADTPDNFQSRRPNTSFCFLDIRSPGLGDTAMYLCATSRDLEGFGQYFGAGTRLSVL.

This chain connects TRBV30 to TRBJ1-5; a possible D gene is TRBD1 (5 bases). CDR3 length: 13 residues. Germline V CDR1 and CDR2: GTSNPN, SVGIG (reference sequence). The V gene lost 0 bases and the J gene lost 5 bases, with 8 bases spanning the gap. The CDR3 protein is CAWSVQDDQPQHF. The CDR3 DNA is TGTGCCTGGAGTGTACAGGACGATCAGCCCCAGCATTTT.